The clone carrying this T cell receptor beta chain was counted between two and nine times. Its antigen is undetermined. Being one base from a much bigger clone, this may be a read error. Relying on iRepertoire HTBI primers and Arm-PCR of CDR3 regions, the team built TCR beta libraries. Methods used by the authors: Identification of gene segments yielded some 62 TRBV and 12 to 15 TRBJ across samples. MiXCR was run by TCRdb on the multiplex PCR reads, yielding one entry per CDR3 protein. None of the V and J calls come from the authors' own analysis; TCRdb made them. Of roughly 470,000 distinct CDR3 sequences listed, less than 25% are singletons. This specimen comes from a study of regulatory T cells in long-lasting Graves disease. The time point denotes: persistent/refractory GD, antithyroid drugs over 5 years with positive TRAb. RNA extracted from PBMCs served as the sequencing template. Looked up from germline, CDR1 is SGHAT and CDR2 is FQNNGV. V dropped 0 bases and J dropped 7 bases, with 7 bases sitting between them. This CDR3 region has 13 residues.

Findings and limits, study-wide: Less diverse TCR repertoires were seen in persistent Graves' patients than in newly diagnosed ones. A reduction in accuracy may have resulted from the small sample size.

The specimen was peripheral blood mononuclear cells (PBMCs), collected when the disease was refractory, from a patient treated with antithyroid drugs. The clonotype was recovered from a female donor with Graves disease. The chain employs TRBV11-2 and TRBJ2-4; D remains ambiguous. CDR3 region: CASSLDARNIQYF. The CDR3 bases are TGTGCCAGCAGCTTAGACGCGAGGAACATTCAGTACTTC.